The T cell receptor beta chain under discussion was sequenced for a study of vaccination effects on CD4 cells after COVID-19. Study overall: Each participant was given two doses of one vaccine (BNT162b2 or mRNA-1273). Study findings and constraints: There was marked clonal contraction among infection- and vaccine-induced clones late after vaccination.

Germline assignment: CDR1 SGHNT and CDR2 YENEEA. The CDR3 length is 13 residues. Trimming left V 5 bases short and J 5 bases short, with 12 bases between. This clone was recorded once. Antigen specificity is unknown. Only in-frame clones appear in the TCRdb table, and some are missing; sequencing was by immunoSEQ multiplex PCR. This table has some 68,000 clones, over 70% appearing once. With the ViraFEST assay, the study expanded antigen-specific CD4+ T cells using viral peptide pools, then sequenced them. Culture proceeded for more than 8 days, and CD4+ T cells were then isolated. Among the vaccine recipients, none had a prior SARS-CoV-2 infection, and nucleocapsid antibodies were negative.

This TCR was recovered from a human donor who received a COVID-19 vaccine. The sample in question was CD4+ T cells from PBMCs cultured with SARS-CoV-2 spike peptides, obtained before COVID-19 vaccination. The chain couples TRBV11-3 to TRBJ2-5; D is perhaps TRBD2 (5 bases). Here the CDR3 reads CASSGGRLETQYF. The CDR3 region has the DNA TGTGCCAGCAGCGGAGGTCGTTTGGAGACCCAGTACTTC.